This T cell receptor beta chain was captured by sequencing in a study of cytomegalovirus exposure and HLA in healthy donors. Primers: 60 Vbeta forward and 13 Jbeta reverse. In the authors' workflow: There were tens of millions of unique TCR beta chains by a later count, and 8.5 million to 14 million of them were shared. Measured with immunoSEQ multiplex PCR; TCRdb has only the in-frame clones, and not every one. V, J and clone size derive from that table, while D and trimming were established from the DNA sequence. Its table records about 190,000 clones. Germline CDR1 is SQVTM and CDR2 is ANQGSEA. V lost 0 bases, J lost 7 bases, and 16 bases lay in between. The CDR3 spans 15 residues. Of note for this clone: Its antigen is currently unknown.

Study results and caveats: Common viral pathogens seemed to be connected with several of the most significant clusters, according to a later analysis. Most TCR beta V segments were productive about 90% or about 30% of the time in an earlier analysis. TCR beta chain V- and J-gene trimming was linked, in a later analysis, to a missense variant in DCLRE1C.

V gene TRBV29-1 combines with J gene TRBJ2-1; tentative D call: TRBD1 (6 bases). Sequenced material: PBMCs. This sequence was found in a woman in her twenties or thirties in good health and CMV-seropositive. This CDR3 is CSVEDNRDTLNEQFF. DNA of the CDR3: TGCAGCGTTGAAGATAACCGGGACACGTTGAATGAGCAGTTCTTC.